The entry below gives a single T cell receptor beta chain sequence along with its context. Its antigen is as yet unknown. A junction end diverges from the germline sequence, so it may reflect a read error. Primers: 60 Vbeta forward and 13 Jbeta reverse. Assay: immunoSEQ multiplex PCR; the TCRdb copy retains only in-frame clones and omits some. The sample has around 170,000 clones; around 80% are singletons. The record originates from a study of cytomegalovirus exposure and HLA in healthy donors. Germline V gene sequence: CDR1 SSHAT, CDR2 FNYEAQ (reference sequence). The CDR3 has 14 amino acids. Healthy bone marrow donors made up the donors. Points from the study as a whole: One variant, a missense change in DCLRE1C, was linked in a later analysis to TCR beta V- and J-gene trimming. Presence/absence analyses took donor sequencing depth as roughly uniform.

Sequencing was carried out using PBMCs. The chain couples TRBV7-7 to TRBJ2-5, with D possibly TRBD1 on 6 matching bases. The closer fit of TRBJ2-7 to the DNA end suggests the J call may be wrong. The sequence was obtained from a woman in her fifties or sixties in good health and CMV-seropositive. CDR3 loop: CASSFRQDSYEQYF. The DNA of the CDR3 is TGTGCTAGCAGCTTTCGACAGGACTCCTACGAGCAGTACTTC.